Sequencing of this T cell receptor beta chain was carried out in a study of OX40 agonist ivuxolimab in advanced cancers. About the investigation overall: Ivuxolimab was a fully human IgG2 agonistic monoclonal antibody targeting the costimulatory receptor OX40 (CD134). Intravenous ivuxolimab was administered to patients every 2 weeks at six dose levels: 0.01, 0.1, 0.3, 1.5, 3 and 10 mg/kg. Of the approximately 50 dose-escalation patients, hepatocellular carcinoma was present in about 20, melanoma in approximately 15, renal cell carcinoma in 9 and head and neck cancer in 9. A male proportion of almost 85% and a mean age of approximately 61 years, ranging from 23 to 79, were recorded for the dose-escalation cohort. Prior anti-PD-1, anti-PD-L1 or anti-CTLA-4 therapy was permitted, and 40% of dose-escalation patients had received checkpoint inhibitors. Partial responses occurred in three dose-escalation patients, of whom one had hepatocellular carcinoma and two had cutaneous melanoma. Peripheral TCRbeta sequencing was intended to test whether TCR sequence diversity was altered and clonal T-cell expansion was caused by ivuxolimab. The paper covers the monotherapy dose-escalation part of the phase I ivuxolimab trial, which included N of about 50 patients.

Here is what the overall study found, with its caveats: Low levels of normalized T-cell clonal expansion were also seen in some patients who did not respond. The antigen specificity of the clonally expanded peripheral T cells was not determined. In the 0.1-3.0 mg/kg groups, partial responders were among the patients with the lowest normalized peripheral clonal expansion, particularly in CD8+ T cells. At doses from 0.1 to 3.0 mg/kg, clonal expansion was seen in both CD4+ and CD8+ blood T cells between baseline and week 6. After ivuxolimab, CD8+ T cells had more expanded clones than CD4+ T cells on average.

This clone was observed a handful of times. It lacks a known antigen. Base qualities are not at hand, and no much larger clone is one base apart. The trial excluded patients who had a history of autoimmune disease or were on systemic immunosuppression. Peripheral blood for TCR sequencing was drawn from every dose cohort at baseline, at cycle 4 day 1 and at cycle 7 day 1. The samples were taken from a phase I, first-in-human, multicenter, open-label dose-escalation trial of ivuxolimab. Adults with locally advanced or metastatic melanoma, renal cell, hepatocellular, or head and neck squamous cell carcinoma were enrolled in the trial. Before TCR sequencing, CD4+ and CD8+ T cells were separately sorted from peripheral blood. For sequencing of the TCRbeta CDR3 region, genomic DNA was extracted from the sorted cells. The immunoSEQ Assay was used to sequence the TCRbeta CDR3 regions. TCRdb provides this immuneACCESS table in a form limited to in-frame rearrangements. Some clones are lacking; in checked studies, under half of them reflect an unresolved V gene, and why the rest are absent is not known. The sample contains some 83,000 clones, around 86% of them found a single time. The top ten constitute less than 2.5% of the sample.

From the cysteine through the phenylalanine, the CDR3 covers 12 amino acids. Just the 36-base CDR3 DNA is kept, in frame starting at base 1. The germline V gene (reference sequence) gives CDR1 as GTSNPN and CDR2 as SVGIG. A distance of 12 bases separates the germline ends of V and J, which lose 2 bases and 8 bases respectively. The clonotype was recovered from an adult with an advanced solid tumor such as melanoma, head and neck, liver or kidney cancer. This receptor chain uses TRBV30 and TRBJ1-2; the D gene assignment is ambiguous. Sequencing was performed on CD4+ or CD8+ T cells sorted from blood, taken in a trial of the OX40 agonist ivuxolimab. The nucleotide sequence is given as TGTGCCTGGAGTCACCGGGCCCCAGGCTACACCTTC. Translated, this gives CAWSHRAPGYTF.